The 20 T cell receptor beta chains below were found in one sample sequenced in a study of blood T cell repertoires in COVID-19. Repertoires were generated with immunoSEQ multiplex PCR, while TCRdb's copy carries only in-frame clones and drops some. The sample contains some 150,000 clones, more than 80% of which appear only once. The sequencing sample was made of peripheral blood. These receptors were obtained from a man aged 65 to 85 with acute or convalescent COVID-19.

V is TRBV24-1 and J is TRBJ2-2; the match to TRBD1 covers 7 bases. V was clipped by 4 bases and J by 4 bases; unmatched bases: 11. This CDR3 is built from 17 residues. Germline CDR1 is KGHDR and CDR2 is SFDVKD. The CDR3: CATSDATGAGVTGELFF. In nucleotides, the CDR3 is TGTGCCACCAGTGACGCCACAGGGGCCGGGGTCACCGGGGAGCTGTTTTTT.

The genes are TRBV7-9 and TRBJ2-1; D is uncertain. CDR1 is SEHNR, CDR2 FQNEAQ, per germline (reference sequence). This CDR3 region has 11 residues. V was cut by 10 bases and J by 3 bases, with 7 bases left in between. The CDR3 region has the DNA TGTGCCACCTCGGGCTACAATGAGCAGTTCTTC. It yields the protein CATSGYNEQFF.

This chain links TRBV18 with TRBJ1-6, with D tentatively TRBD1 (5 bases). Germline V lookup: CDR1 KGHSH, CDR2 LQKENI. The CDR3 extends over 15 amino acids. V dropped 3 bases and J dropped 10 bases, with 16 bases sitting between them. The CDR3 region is CASSPSRFGGSPLHF. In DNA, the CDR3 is TGTGCCAGCTCACCCTCCCGGTTCGGGGGATCACCCCTCCACTTT. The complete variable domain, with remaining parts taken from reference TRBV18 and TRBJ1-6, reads NAGVMQNPRHLVRRRGQEARLRCSPMKGHSHVYWYRQLPEEGLKFMVYLQKENIIDESGMPKERFSAEFPKEGPSILRIQQVVRGDSAAYFCASSPSRFGGSPLHFGNGTRLTVT.

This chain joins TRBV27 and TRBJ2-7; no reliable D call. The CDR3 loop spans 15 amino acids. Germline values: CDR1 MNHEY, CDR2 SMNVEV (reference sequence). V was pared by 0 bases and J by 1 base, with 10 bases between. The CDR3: CASSLSSVRSYEQYF. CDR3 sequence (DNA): TGTGCCAGCAGTTTATCTTCTGTCAGGTCCTACGAGCAGTACTTC.

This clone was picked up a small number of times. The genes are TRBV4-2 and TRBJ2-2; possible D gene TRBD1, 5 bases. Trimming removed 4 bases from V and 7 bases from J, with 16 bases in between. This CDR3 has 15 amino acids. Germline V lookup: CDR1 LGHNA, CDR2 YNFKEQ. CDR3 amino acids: CASSRGLQGVGELFF. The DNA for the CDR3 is TGTGCCAGCAGCCGGGGCCTTCAGGGTGTCGGGGAGCTGTTTTTT.

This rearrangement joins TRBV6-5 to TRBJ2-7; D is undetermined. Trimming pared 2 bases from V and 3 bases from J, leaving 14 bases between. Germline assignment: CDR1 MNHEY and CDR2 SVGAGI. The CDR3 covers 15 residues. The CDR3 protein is CASSYGSAQSYEQYF. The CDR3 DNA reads TGTGCCAGCAGTTACGGTTCTGCACAGAGCTACGAGCAGTACTTC.

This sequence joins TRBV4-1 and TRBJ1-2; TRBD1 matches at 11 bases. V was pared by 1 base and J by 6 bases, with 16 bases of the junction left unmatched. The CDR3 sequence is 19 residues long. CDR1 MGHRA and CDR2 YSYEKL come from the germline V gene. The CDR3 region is CASSQGVGGTGGFRDGYTF. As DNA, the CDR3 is TGCGCCAGCAGCCAAGGGGTTGGGGGGACAGGGGGTTTTCGGGATGGCTACACCTTC.

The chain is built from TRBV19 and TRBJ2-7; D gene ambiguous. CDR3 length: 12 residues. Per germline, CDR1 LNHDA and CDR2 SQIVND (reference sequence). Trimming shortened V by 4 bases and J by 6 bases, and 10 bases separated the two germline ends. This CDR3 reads CASSTYNREQYF. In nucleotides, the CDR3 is TGTGCCAGTAGTACGTACAACCGCGAGCAGTACTTC.

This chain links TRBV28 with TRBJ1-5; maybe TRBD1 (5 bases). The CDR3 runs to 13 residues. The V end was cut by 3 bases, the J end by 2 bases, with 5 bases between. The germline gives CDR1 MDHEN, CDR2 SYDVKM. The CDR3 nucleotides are TGTGCCAGCAGTTTGACAGGCAATCAGCCCCAGCATTTT. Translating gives CASSLTGNQPQHF.

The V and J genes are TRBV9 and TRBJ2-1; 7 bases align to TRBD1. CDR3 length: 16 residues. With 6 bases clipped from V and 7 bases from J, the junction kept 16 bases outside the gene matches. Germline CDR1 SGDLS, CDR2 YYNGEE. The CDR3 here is CASNKGASPKGNEQFF. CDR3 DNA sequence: TGTGCCAGCAACAAGGGGGCGTCACCTAAAGGAAATGAGCAGTTCTTC.

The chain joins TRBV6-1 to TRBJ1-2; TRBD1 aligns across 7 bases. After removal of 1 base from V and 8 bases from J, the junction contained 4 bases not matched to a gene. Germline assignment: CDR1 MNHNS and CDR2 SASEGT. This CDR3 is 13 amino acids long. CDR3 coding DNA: TGTGCCAGCAGTGAAGAGCGACAGGGCGGCTACACCTTC. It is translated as CASSEERQGGYTF.

The CDR3 DNA follows: TGTGCCAGCAGCTTGGTCGGAGTGAGAAGCAATCAGCCCCAGCATTTT. This gives the protein CASSLVGVRSNQPQHF. The rearrangement uses TRBV5-8 and TRBJ1-5; D gene uncertain. Germline V lookup: CDR1 SGHTS, CDR2 YDEGEE. The ends were cut back, 0 bases at V and 1 base at J, with 11 bases in the middle. The length of the CDR3 is 16 residues.

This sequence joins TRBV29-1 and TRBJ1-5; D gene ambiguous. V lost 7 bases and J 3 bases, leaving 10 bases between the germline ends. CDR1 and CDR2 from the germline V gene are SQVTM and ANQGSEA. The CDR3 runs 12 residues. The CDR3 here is CSAGLPNQPQHF. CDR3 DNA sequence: TGCAGCGCGGGCCTCCCCAATCAGCCCCAGCATTTT.

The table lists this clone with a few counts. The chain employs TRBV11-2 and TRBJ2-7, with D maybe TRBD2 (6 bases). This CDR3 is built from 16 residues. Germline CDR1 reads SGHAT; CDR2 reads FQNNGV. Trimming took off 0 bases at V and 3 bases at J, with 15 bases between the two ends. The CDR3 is CASSLDIAGLNYEQYF. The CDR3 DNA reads TGTGCCAGCAGCTTAGATATCGCGGGATTGAACTACGAGCAGTACTTC.

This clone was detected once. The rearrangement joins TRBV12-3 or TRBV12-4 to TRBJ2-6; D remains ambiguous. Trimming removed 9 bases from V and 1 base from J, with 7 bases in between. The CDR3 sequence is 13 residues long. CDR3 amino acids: CASAGSGANVLTF. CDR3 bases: TGTGCCAGTGCCGGTTCTGGGGCCAACGTCCTGACTTTC.

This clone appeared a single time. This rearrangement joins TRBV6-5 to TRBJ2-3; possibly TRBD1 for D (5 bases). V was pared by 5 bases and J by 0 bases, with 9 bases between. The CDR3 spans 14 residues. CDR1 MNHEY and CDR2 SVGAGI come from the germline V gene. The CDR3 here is CASSLGASTDTQYF. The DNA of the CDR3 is TGTGCCAGCAGTCTTGGGGCCAGCACAGATACGCAGTATTTT.

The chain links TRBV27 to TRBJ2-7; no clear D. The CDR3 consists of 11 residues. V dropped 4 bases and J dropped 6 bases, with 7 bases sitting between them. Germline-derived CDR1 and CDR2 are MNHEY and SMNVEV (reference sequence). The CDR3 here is CASSSHGEQYF. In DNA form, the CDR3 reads TGTGCCAGCAGTTCCCACGGCGAGCAGTACTTC.

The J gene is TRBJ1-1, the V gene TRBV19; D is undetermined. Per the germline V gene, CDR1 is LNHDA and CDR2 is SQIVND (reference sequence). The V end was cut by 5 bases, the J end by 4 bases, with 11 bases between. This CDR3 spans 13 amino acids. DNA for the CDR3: TGTGCCAGTAGTGGAACCCGCGGCACTGAAGCTTTCTTT. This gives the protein CASSGTRGTEAFF.

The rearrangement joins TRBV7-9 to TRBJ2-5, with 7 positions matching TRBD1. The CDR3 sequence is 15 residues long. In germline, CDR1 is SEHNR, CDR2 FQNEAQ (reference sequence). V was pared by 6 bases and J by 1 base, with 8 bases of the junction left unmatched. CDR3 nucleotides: TGTGCCAGCAGACGCACAGGGGACGGCCAAGAGACCCAGTACTTC. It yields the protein CASRRTGDGQETQYF. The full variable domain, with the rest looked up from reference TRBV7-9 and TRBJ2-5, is DTGVSQNPRHKITKRGQNVTFRCDPISEHNRLYWYRQTLGQGPEFLTYFQNEAQLEKSRLLSDRFSAERPKGSFSTLEIQRTEQGDSAMYLCASRRTGDGQETQYFGPGTRLLVL.

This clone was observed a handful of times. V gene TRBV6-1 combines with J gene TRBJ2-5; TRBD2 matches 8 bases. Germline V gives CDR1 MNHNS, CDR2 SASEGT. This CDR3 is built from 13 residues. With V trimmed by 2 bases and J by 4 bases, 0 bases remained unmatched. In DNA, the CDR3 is TGTGCCAGCAGTGAACTAGCGGGAGAGACCCAGTACTTC. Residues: CASSELAGETQYF.